This TCR beta chain came from a study of cytomegalovirus exposure and HLA in healthy donors. The CDR3 runs 17 residues. V shed 2 bases and J 6 bases; nucleotides not matched to a gene: 9. Germline V CDR1 and CDR2: SEHNR, FQNEAQ (reference sequence). Whole-study findings and limits: Usually a TCR sequence was rare, but some public TCRs were found in many donors. Associated with cytomegalovirus, according to the listing, were some 150 TCR beta chains.

Repertoires were generated with immunoSEQ multiplex PCR, while TCRdb's copy carries only in-frame clones and drops some. The data show some 73,000 clones, with around nine tenths seen just once and 3% to 4.5% held by the top ten. The donors were members of the approximately 130-subject validation cohort (separate from the roughly 670-subject first cohort). As regards this clone: The antigen is undetermined.

This chain joins TRBV7-9 and TRBJ2-1; 11 positions agree with TRBD2. The sequence was collected from a woman aged 18-29 years in good health and CMV-seropositive. Sequenced sample: PBMCs. The CDR3 here is CASSLNIRLAGINEQFF. CDR3 in DNA: TGTGCCAGCAGCTTAAATATACGACTAGCGGGGATCAATGAGCAGTTCTTC.